Below are 6 T cell receptor beta chains sequenced from a single sample in a study of lymphopenia after photon versus proton radiotherapy (dated by TCRdb to between 2018 and 2021). Receptor libraries were prepared by the immunoSEQ multiplex PCR assay. This immuneACCESS table, as held by TCRdb, lists in-frame sequences with V and J called but not all clones. Of the missing ones, under half trace to an unresolved V gene in checked studies; the others have no known cause. The sample table shows over 50,000 clones, and around 87% are seen once. Roughly 2% of the sample rests with the top ten. Source: peripheral blood, taken from a patient treated with photon-based radiotherapy. The receptors originated from a man in his forties with gastric cancer.

V is TRBV7-2 and J is TRBJ2-5, with 8 bases aligning to TRBD1. The germline gives CDR1 SGHTA, CDR2 FQGNSA. Losses at the gene ends were 5 bases for V and 2 bases for J; bases not matched to a gene: 10. The CDR3 sequence is 16 residues long. CDR3 coding DNA: TGTGCCAGCAGCCCGAGGGGCAGGGGGCTTCAAGAGACCCAGTACTTC. Translation: CASSPRGRGLQETQYF.

V and J are TRBV6-5 and TRBJ2-7, with TRBD2 matching 10 bases. The V gene's germline CDR1 is MNHEY and CDR2 SVGAGI. Germline trimming cut 2 bases from V and 4 bases from J; bases unmatched to any gene: 8. This CDR3 has 16 residues. The CDR3 reads CASSYGRLAGLYEQYF. The CDR3 nucleotides read TGTGCCAGCAGTTACGGGAGACTAGCGGGTCTATACGAGCAGTACTTC.

This chain uses TRBV18 with TRBJ2-3; D not certain. Germline V gene sequence: CDR1 KGHSH, CDR2 LQKENI. The ends were cut back, 3 bases at V and 5 bases at J, with 15 bases in the middle. This CDR3 region has 15 residues. The DNA of the CDR3 is TGTGCCAGCTCACCTCTTGGATCGGTTGAAGATACGCAGTATTTT. This sequence encodes CASSPLGSVEDTQYF. Using reference TRBV18 and TRBJ2-3 for the parts outside the CDR3, the full variable domain is NAGVMQNPRHLVRRRGQEARLRCSPMKGHSHVYWYRQLPEEGLKFMVYLQKENIIDESGMPKERFSAEFPKEGPSILRIQQVVRGDSAAYFCASSPLGSVEDTQYFGPGTRLTVL.

The chain links TRBV2 to TRBJ2-7; 10 positions match TRBD1. J was trimmed by 3 bases and V by 6 bases; bases with no gene match: 5. The CDR3 runs to 14 residues. The germline V gene has CDR1 SNHLY and CDR2 FYNNEI. The CDR3 DNA sequence: TGTGCCAGCAGGGAAAGGGACAGGGGCTACGAGCAGTACTTC. Residues: CASRERDRGYEQYF.

V gene TRBV19 combines with J gene TRBJ1-1; D may be TRBD1 (5 bases). The V end was cut by 3 bases, the J end by 8 bases, with 7 bases between. Germline loops: CDR1 LNHDA, CDR2 SQIVND (reference sequence). CDR3 size: 11 residues. DNA for the CDR3: TGTGCCAGTAGTATGTGGGGGGAAGCTTTCTTT. Its translation: CASSMWGEAFF.

This clone has a single count. The J gene is TRBJ1-1, the V gene TRBV10-3, with a weak D call TRBD1 (5 bases). CDR1 is ENHRY and CDR2 is SYGVKD in the germline V gene. V was trimmed by 7 bases and J by 1 base, leaving 10 bases between them. The CDR3 is 13 residues long. The chain's CDR3 is CAITRDGNTEAFF. In DNA form, the CDR3 reads TGTGCCATCACCCGGGACGGGAACACTGAAGCTTTCTTT.